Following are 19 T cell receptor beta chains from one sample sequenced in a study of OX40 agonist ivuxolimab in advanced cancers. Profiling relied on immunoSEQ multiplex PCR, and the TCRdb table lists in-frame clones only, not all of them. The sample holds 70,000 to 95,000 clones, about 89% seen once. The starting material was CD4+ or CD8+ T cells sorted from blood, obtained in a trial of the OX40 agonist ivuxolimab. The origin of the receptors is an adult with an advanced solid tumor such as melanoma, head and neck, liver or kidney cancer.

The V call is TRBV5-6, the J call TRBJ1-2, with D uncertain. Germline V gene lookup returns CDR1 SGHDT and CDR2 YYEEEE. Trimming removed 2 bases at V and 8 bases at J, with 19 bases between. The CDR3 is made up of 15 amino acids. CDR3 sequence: CASSLGPGRKRGYTF. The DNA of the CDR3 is TGTGCCAGCAGCTTAGGCCCCGGGCGGAAAAGGGGCTACACCTTC.

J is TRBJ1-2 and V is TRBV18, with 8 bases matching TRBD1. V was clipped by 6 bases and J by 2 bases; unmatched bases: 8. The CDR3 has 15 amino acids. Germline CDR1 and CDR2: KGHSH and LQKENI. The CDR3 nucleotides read TGTGCCAGCTCGCCGGGACAGGCCTTAAACTATGGCTACACCTTC. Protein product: CASSPGQALNYGYTF.

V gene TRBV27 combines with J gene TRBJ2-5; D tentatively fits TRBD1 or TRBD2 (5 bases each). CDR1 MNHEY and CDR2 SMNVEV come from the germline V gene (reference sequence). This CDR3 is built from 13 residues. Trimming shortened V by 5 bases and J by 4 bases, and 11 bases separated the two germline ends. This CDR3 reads CASSRRGPETQYF. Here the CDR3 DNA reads TGTGCCAGCAGTCGCCGGGGCCCAGAGACCCAGTACTTC.

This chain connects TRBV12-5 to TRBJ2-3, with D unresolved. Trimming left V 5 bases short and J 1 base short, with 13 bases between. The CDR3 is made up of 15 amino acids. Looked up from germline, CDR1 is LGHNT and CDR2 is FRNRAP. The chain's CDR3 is CASGTSRSRTDTQYF. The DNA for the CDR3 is TGTGCTAGTGGTACAAGCAGGAGCCGCACAGATACGCAGTATTTT.

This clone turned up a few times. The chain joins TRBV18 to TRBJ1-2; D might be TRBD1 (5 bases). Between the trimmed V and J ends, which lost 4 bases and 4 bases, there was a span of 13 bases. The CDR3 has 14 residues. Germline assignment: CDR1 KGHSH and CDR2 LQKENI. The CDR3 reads CASSRSGVTYGYTF. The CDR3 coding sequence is TGTGCCAGCTCACGGTCGGGGGTTACCTATGGCTACACCTTC.

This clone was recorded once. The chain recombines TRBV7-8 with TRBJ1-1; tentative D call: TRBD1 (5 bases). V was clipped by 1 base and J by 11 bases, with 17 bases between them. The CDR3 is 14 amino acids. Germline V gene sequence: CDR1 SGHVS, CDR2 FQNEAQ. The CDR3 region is CASSLEFERGGAFF. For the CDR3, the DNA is TGTGCCAGCAGCTTAGAATTCGAGAGGGGTGGGGCTTTCTTT.

The CDR3 reads CASSFGGTGANVLTF. As DNA, the CDR3 is TGTGCCAGCAGCTTTGGGGGCACGGGGGCCAACGTCCTGACTTTC. The chain employs TRBV5-4 and TRBJ2-6; possibly TRBD1 for D (6 bases). Trimming removed 2 bases at V and 4 bases at J, with 10 bases between. The CDR3 has 15 residues. In germline, CDR1 is SGHNT, CDR2 YYREEE (reference sequence).

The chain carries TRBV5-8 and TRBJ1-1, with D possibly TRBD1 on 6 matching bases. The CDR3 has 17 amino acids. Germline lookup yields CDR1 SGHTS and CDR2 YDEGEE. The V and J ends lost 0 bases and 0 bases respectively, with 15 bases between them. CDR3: CASSLDSSRGMNTEAFF. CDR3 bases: TGTGCCAGCAGCTTGGATTCGTCCAGGGGCATGAACACTGAAGCTTTCTTT.

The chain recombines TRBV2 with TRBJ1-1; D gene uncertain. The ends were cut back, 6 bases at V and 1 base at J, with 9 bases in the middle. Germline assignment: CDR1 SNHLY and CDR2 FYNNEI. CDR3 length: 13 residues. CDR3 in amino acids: CASRVGPNTEAFF. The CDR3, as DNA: TGTGCCAGCAGGGTGGGCCCGAACACTGAAGCTTTCTTT.

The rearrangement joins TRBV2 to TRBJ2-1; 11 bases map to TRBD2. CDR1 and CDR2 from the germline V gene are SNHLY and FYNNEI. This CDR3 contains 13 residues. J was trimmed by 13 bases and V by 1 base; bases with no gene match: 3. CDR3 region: CASSEGLAGGQFF. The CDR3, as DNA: TGTGCCAGCAGTGAAGGGCTAGCGGGAGGCCAGTTCTTC.

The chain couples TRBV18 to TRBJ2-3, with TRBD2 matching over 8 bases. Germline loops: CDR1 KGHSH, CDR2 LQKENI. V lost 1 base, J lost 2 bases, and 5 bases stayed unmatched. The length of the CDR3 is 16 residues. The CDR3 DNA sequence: TGTGCCAGCTCACCACGGCTAGCGGGCTCCACAGATACGCAGTATTTT. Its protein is CASSPRLAGSTDTQYF.

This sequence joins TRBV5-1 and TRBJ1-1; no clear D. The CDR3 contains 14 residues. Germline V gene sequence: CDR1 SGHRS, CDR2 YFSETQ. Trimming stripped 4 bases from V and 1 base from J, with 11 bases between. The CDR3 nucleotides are TGCGCCAGCAGCAGTCCCCTGGGGAACACTGAAGCTTTCTTT. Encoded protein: CASSSPLGNTEAFF.

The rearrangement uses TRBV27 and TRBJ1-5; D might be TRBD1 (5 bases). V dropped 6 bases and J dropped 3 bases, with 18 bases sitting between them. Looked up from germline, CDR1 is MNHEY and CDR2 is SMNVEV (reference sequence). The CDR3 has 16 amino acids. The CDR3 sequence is CASSPIGAGTNQPQHF. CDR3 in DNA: TGTGCCAGCAGCCCGATCGGGGCGGGGACCAATCAGCCCCAGCATTTT.

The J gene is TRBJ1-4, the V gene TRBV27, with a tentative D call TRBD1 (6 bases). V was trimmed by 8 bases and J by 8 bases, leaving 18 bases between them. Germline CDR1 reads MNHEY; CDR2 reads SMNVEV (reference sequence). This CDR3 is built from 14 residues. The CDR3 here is CASRPRGAGEKLFF. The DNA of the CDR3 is TGTGCCAGCCGACCCAGGGGAGCCGGAGAAAAACTGTTTTTT.

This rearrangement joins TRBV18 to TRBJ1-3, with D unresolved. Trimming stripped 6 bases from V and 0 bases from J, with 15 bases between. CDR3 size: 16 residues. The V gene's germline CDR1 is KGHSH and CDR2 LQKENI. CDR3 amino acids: CASSEGSRYSGNTIYF. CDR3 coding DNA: TGTGCCAGCTCGGAGGGCAGCCGTTACTCTGGAAACACCATATATTTT.

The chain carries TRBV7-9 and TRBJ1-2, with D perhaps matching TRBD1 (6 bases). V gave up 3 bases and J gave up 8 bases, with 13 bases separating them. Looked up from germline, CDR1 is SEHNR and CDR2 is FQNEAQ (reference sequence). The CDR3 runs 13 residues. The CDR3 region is CASSLPIRGGYTF. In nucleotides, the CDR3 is TGTGCCAGCAGCTTGCCTATCAGGGGAGGCTACACCTTC.

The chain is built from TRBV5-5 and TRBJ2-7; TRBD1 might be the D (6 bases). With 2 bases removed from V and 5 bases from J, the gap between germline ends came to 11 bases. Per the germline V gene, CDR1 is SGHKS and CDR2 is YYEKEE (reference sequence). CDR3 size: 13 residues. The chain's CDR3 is CASSFLSGDEQYF. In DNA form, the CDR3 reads TGTGCCAGCAGCTTTCTCTCAGGGGACGAGCAGTACTTC.

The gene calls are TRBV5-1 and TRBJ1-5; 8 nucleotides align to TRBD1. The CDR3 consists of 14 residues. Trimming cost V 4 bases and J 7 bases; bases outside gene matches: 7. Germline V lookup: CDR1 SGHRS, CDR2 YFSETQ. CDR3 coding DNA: TGCGCCAGCAGCCCAGGGACAGGAGAACAGCCCCAGCATTTT. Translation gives CASSPGTGEQPQHF.

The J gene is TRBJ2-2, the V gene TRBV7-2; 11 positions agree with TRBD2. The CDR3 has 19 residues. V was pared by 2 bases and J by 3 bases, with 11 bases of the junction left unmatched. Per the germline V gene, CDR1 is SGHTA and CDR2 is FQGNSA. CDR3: CASSLNRLAGGKDTGELFF. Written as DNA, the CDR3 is TGTGCCAGCAGCTTAAACCGCCTAGCGGGGGGAAAGGACACCGGGGAGCTGTTTTTT.